The entry that follows covers one T cell receptor (beta chain) sequence. The CDR3 consists of 16 residues. The junction had 13 bases not matched to a gene; V was cut back by 6 bases and J by 9 bases. The V gene's germline CDR1 is MNHEY and CDR2 SMNVEV (reference sequence). Enrolled through a virtual design, the participants were between about 18 and 89 years of age and came from fewer than 30 US areas. Participants' own reports of clinical history determined their cohort assignment. Original methodology: Reference gene primer amplification yielded estimated nucleated cell counts. Measured with immunoSEQ multiplex PCR; TCRdb has only the in-frame clones, and not every one. That table furnishes V, J and clone size, whereas the DNA furnished D and trimming. The profile shows 140,000 to 150,000 clones, around four fifths of them singletons. These data originate in a study of blood T cell repertoires in COVID-19. Study context: The cDNA or gDNA used as material had been derived from T cells, B-cell-depleted T cells, or PBMCs.

The chain carries TRBV27 and TRBJ1-6; TRBD1 matches at 8 bases. The sample comprised PBMCs or T cells enriched from blood (not recorded which). This receptor was identified in a woman between 50 and 59 years old with acute COVID-19. The CDR3 DNA follows: TGTGCCAGCAGGCTACTCCTCGGACAGGGTCGTTCACCCCTCCACTTT. Residues: CASRLLLGQGRSPLHF.